The clone carrying this T cell receptor (beta chain) was recorded at least ten times. The target antigen is unknown. This sample stems from a study of metastatic and nonmetastatic thyroid tumors. Overall study context: Malignant and benign thyroid patients had repertoires compared in peripheral blood and tumor or nodule tissue. Study-level points and caveats: The reported finding was significantly higher TCR beta diversity in malignant thyroid tumors relative to benign nodules, in blood and tumor.

Every patient was untreated before thyroid surgery. Trimming at V came to 0 bases and at J to 5 bases, leaving 10 bases not matched to a gene. The V gene's germline CDR1 is DFQATT and CDR2 SNEGSKA (reference sequence). The CDR3 is 15 amino acids. Original processing methods: A distant-metastasis classifier for papillary thyroid cancer was built using CDR3 differences across clinicopathological groups. TCRdb recomputed clones from the PCR reads via MiXCR. The V and J calls were not made by the authors but by TCRdb's processing. Of some 64,000 clones listed, just over 4% are singletons. The sequence derives from a female donor with papillary thyroid cancer or a benign thyroid nodule (not recorded which). Some clones in this sample may be carry-over from other donors' samples. V usage is TRBV20-1 and J usage is TRBJ2-7, with 7 nucleotides matching TRBD1. Sequences were obtained from blood. CDR3 nucleotide sequence: TGCAGTGCTAGAGAAACAGGGGTCGGTTCGAACGAGCAGTACTTC. It specifies CSARETGVGSNEQYF.